Below, one TCR beta chain is given with its context. Across about two dozen US areas, participants ranged in age from about 18 to 90 years. Recovered status applied to Cohort 3 donors who had two consecutive negative PCRs. It also applied to those with clearance or with symptom resolution. Under the authors' procedure: Using reference gene primer amplification, nucleated cell counts were estimated. This table comes from immunoSEQ multiplex PCR, and its TCRdb copy is limited to in-frame clones, with some not included. V and J calls and clone size are those listed in that table; D and trimming were worked out from the DNA. The repertoire holds roughly 300,000 clones, with more than 80% as singletons. This sample stems from a study of blood T cell repertoires in COVID-19. Study information: Samples taken during acute and convalescent COVID-19 were collected in the United States, Italy and Spain.

Trimming shortened V by 3 bases and J by 4 bases, and 12 bases separated the two germline ends. CDR1 and CDR2 (germline): SEHNR, FQNEAQ (reference sequence). This CDR3 has 14 residues. The sample was PBMCs or T cells enriched from blood (not recorded which). The J gene is TRBJ1-1, the V gene TRBV7-9, with D tentatively TRBD1 (5 bases). This TCR was sampled from a woman younger than 45 who had recovered from COVID-19. DNA of the CDR3: TGTGCCAGCAGCTTGTCAGGGCGGTCCACTGAAGCTTTCTTT. Protein: CASSLSGRSTEAFF.